These T cell receptor beta chains were read from a single sample in a study of OX40 agonist ivuxolimab in advanced cancers. Repertoires were generated with immunoSEQ multiplex PCR, while TCRdb's copy carries only in-frame clones and drops some. This sample has about 67,000 clones, with approximately 90% found just once. The source was CD4+ or CD8+ T cells sorted from blood, collected in a trial of the OX40 agonist ivuxolimab. Every receptor here comes from an adult with an advanced solid tumor such as melanoma, head and neck, liver or kidney cancer. CDR3s include the opening cysteine and the closing phenylalanine or tryptophan. D genes are given only for firm matches. Only some rows state a clone size, as once, few, many or a class for expanded clones.

D gene	clone size	V gene	J gene	CDR3 protein	CDR3 DNA
.	once	TRBV28	TRBJ1-5	CASSFLGSDQPQHF	TGTGCCAGCAGTTTTTTGGGGTCAGATCAGCCCCAGCATTTT
.	.	TRBV5-1	TRBJ1-2	CASSLMTDGTSYGYTF	TGCGCCAGCAGCTTAATGACAGACGGGACAAGCTATGGCTACACCTTC
.	.	TRBV7-9	TRBJ1-1	CASSPLLGMNTEAFF	TGTGCCAGCAGCCCATTGCTGGGAATGAACACTGAAGCTTTCTTT
.	.	TRBV6-6	TRBJ2-7	CASSLRQSYEQYF	TGTGCCAGCAGTCTTAGACAGAGCTACGAGCAGTACTTC
.	.	TRBV7-9	TRBJ2-7	CASSLGPGRSDEQYF	TGTGCCAGCAGCCTGGGACCAGGTCGATCGGACGAGCAGTACTTC
.	.	TRBV7-9	TRBJ1-1	CASSLKIDEAFF	TGTGCCAGCAGCCTTAAAATAGACGAAGCTTTCTTT
.	.	TRBV7-2	TRBJ2-1	CASSLDASSYNEQFF	TGTGCCAGCAGCTTAGATGCGAGCTCCTACAATGAGCAGTTCTTC
.	.	TRBV4-1	TRBJ2-7	CASSQDPGHEQYF	TGCGCCAGCAGCCAAGACCCGGGCCACGAGCAGTACTTC
.	.	TRBV27	TRBJ1-3	CASSPRPGNTIYF	TGTGCCAGCAGTCCACGCCCTGGAAACACCATATATTTT
TRBD1	.	TRBV12-5	TRBJ1-3	CASGPTISYRTGDSGNTIYF	TGTGCTAGTGGTCCTACGATCTCCTACCGTACAGGGGACTCTGGAAACACCATATATTTT
TRBD2	.	TRBV7-2	TRBJ2-1	CASSSEREGRYNEQFF	TGTGCCAGCAGCTCAGAGCGGGAGGGAAGATACAATGAGCAGTTCTTC
.	.	TRBV11-2	TRBJ2-7	CASSFGQSYEQYF	TGTGCCAGCAGCTTCGGACAGAGCTACGAGCAGTACTTC
TRBD1	.	TRBV27	TRBJ2-5	CASSLFYRTGGAGETQYF	TGTGCCAGCAGTTTATTCTATCGGACAGGGGGCGCGGGGGAGACCCAGTACTTC
.	once	TRBV5-1	TRBJ1-4	CASSWGRSNEKLFF	TGCGCCAGCAGCTGGGGACGGAGTAATGAAAAACTGTTTTTT
.	once	TRBV5-6	TRBJ1-4	CASSLMDSGASEKLFF	TGTGCCAGCAGCTTGATGGATTCGGGGGCTAGTGAAAAACTGTTTTTT
TRBD1	.	TRBV7-6	TRBJ2-5	CASSTGQGLETQYF	TGTGCCAGCAGCACCGGACAGGGGCTAGAGACCCAGTACTTC
TRBD2	.	TRBV19	TRBJ2-1	CASSIGSGDEQFF	TGTGCCAGTAGTATAGGTAGCGGGGATGAGCAGTTCTTC
.	once	TRBV7-9	TRBJ1-5	CASSNSLGNQPQHF	TGTGCCAGCAGCAACTCTTTGGGTAATCAGCCCCAGCATTTT
TRBD2	.	TRBV7-2	TRBJ2-4	CASSLVGLAGAKNIQYF	TGTGCCAGCAGCTTAGTGGGACTAGCGGGAGCCAAAAACATTCAGTACTTC
.	.	TRBV10-3	TRBJ2-5	CAISEFIVSVQGVNQETQYF	TGTGCCATCAGTGAGTTTATTGTTTCGGTACAGGGCGTGAACCAAGAGACCCAGTACTTC
.	.	TRBV5-1	TRBJ2-7	CASSLSPGVGYEQYF	TGCGCCAGCAGCTTGTCCCCAGGGGTAGGTTACGAGCAGTACTTC
.	once	TRBV7-6	TRBJ1-1	CASSPGVGGNTEAFF	TGTGCCAGCAGCCCAGGGGTGGGGGGGAACACTGAAGCTTTCTTT
.	.	TRBV25-1	TRBJ2-2	CASSDGQGYTGELFF	TGTGCCAGCAGTGACGGCCAGGGATACACCGGGGAGCTGTTTTTT
.	.	TRBV9	TRBJ2-7	CASSAAYEQYF	TGTGCCAGCAGCGCGGCCTACGAGCAGTACTTC
TRBD1	.	TRBV6-1	TRBJ1-1	CASSLWTGRDTEAFF	TGTGCCAGCAGTTTATGGACAGGGCGGGACACTGAAGCTTTCTTT
.	.	TRBV12-5	TRBJ2-7	CASGSSVRDEQYF	TGTGCTAGTGGTTCCTCAGTCAGAGACGAGCAGTACTTC
TRBD1	.	TRBV18	TRBJ2-2	CASSPIGQGAGELFF	TGTGCCAGCTCACCAATAGGACAGGGCGCCGGGGAGCTGTTTTTT
.	few	TRBV4-2	TRBJ2-1	CASSQDLGGPYNEQFF	TGTGCCAGCAGCCAAGATCTGGGGGGACCCTACAATGAGCAGTTCTTC
.	few	TRBV5-1	TRBJ2-2	CASSLEQPGGELFF	TGCGCCAGCAGCTTGGAACAGCCCGGCGGGGAGCTGTTTTTT
TRBD1	.	TRBV7-6	TRBJ2-6	CASSDYRGSERSGANVLTF	TGTGCCAGCAGCGATTACAGGGGTTCTGAAAGATCTGGGGCCAACGTCCTGACTTTC
.	.	TRBV5-5	TRBJ2-7	CASSHQSLGRYEQYF	TGTGCCAGCAGCCATCAAAGCCTAGGAAGATACGAGCAGTACTTC